The 18 T cell receptor beta chains given below trace back to one sample, sequenced in a study of CD8 T cells in ankylosing spondylitis. TCRdb reprocessed the 5' RACE reads with MiXCR, giving one entry per CDR3 protein. Of a few hundred thousand distinct CDR3 sequences listed, 20% to 25% are singletons. Sequencing was carried out using blood, either unsorted or a sorted T cell fraction (not recorded which). The receptor set was obtained from a female donor with ankylosing spondylitis or in good health (not recorded which).

The chain recombines TRBV5-1 with TRBJ2-7; 9 nucleotides align to TRBD1. From germline, CDR1 is SGHRS and CDR2 YFSETQ. The length of the CDR3 is 13 residues. With V trimmed by 5 bases and J by 5 bases, 5 bases remained unmatched. The CDR3 region has the DNA TGCGCCAGCAGGACGGGACAGGGCCACGAGCAGTACTTC. Translated: CASRTGQGHEQYF.

This clonotype was counted at least ten times. V usage is TRBV21-1 and J usage is TRBJ2-1; TRBD2 is the table's D call, not checked against the DNA. TRBV21-1 is a pseudogene segment. The CDR3 length is 20 residues. CDR3 nucleotide sequence: TGTGCCAGCAGCATGCGGACTAGCGGGAGAGACAATAACTACTACAATGAGCAGTTCTTC. This sequence encodes CASSMRTSGRDNNYYNEQFF.

This clonotype was detected a few times. This chain links TRBV7-6 with TRBJ1-1, with a weak D call TRBD1 (6 bases). Germline V gives CDR1 SGHVS, CDR2 FNYEAQ. The germline V and J ends were trimmed by 2 bases and 3 bases, with 10 bases remaining between them. CDR3 length: 14 amino acids. CDR3 loop: CASSLQGWHTEAFF. The CDR3 nucleotides read TGTGCCAGCAGCTTACAGGGGTGGCACACTGAAGCTTTCTTT.

V and J are TRBV20-1 and TRBJ2-7; D unclear. This CDR3 is 12 amino acids long. Per the germline V gene, CDR1 is DFQATT and CDR2 is SNEGSKA (reference sequence). V lost 4 bases and J lost 2, with 9 bases in between. The CDR3 region is CSAMQVPYEQYF. In nucleotides, the CDR3 is TGCAGTGCTATGCAGGTCCCCTACGAGCAGTACTTC.

This chain connects TRBV24-1 to TRBJ2-1; TRBD1 matches 8 bases. Germline-derived CDR1 and CDR2 are KGHDR and SFDVKD. J lost 9 bases, V lost 4 bases, and 10 bases had no gene match. The CDR3 runs 15 residues. This chain's CDR3 is CATSDVDRVVGEQFF. CDR3 in DNA: TGTGCCACCAGTGACGTGGACAGGGTGGTGGGTGAGCAGTTCTTC.

This clonotype has only a few counts. This chain connects TRBV7-2 to TRBJ2-7, with 8 bases that match TRBD2. The germline V gene encodes CDR1 SGHTA and CDR2 FQGNSA. The length of the CDR3 is 15 residues. J was trimmed by 3 bases and V by 5 bases; bases with no gene match: 9. DNA for the CDR3: TGTGCCAGCAGCATACCGGGACTAGGAGGCTACGAGCAGTACTTC. Its translation is CASSIPGLGGYEQYF.

The genes are TRBV12-3 or TRBV12-4 and TRBJ1-1; TRBD1 aligns across 7 bases. The junction had 11 bases not matched to a gene; V was cut back by 5 bases and J by 11 bases. The CDR3 runs 13 residues. CDR3 protein: CASSAKQGTVAFF. In DNA, the CDR3 is TGTGCCAGCAGTGCGAAACAGGGGACAGTGGCTTTCTTT.

This chain links TRBV27 with TRBJ2-3; D may be TRBD1 (6 bases). Germline assignment: CDR1 MNHEY and CDR2 SMNVEV (reference sequence). The CDR3 is 15 residues long. Trimming pared 5 bases from V and 10 bases from J, leaving 22 bases between. The CDR3 sequence is CASSSAGAIDIAQYF. The CDR3, as DNA: TGTGCCAGCAGTAGTGCAGGGGCTATCGATATCGCGCAGTATTTT.

The V and J genes are TRBV5-4 and TRBJ2-1; 9 nucleotides line up with TRBD1. The germline V gene has CDR1 SGHNT and CDR2 YYREEE (reference sequence). The CDR3 runs 14 residues. Unmatched junction bases numbered 6, after V lost 4 bases and J lost 7 bases. The CDR3 reads CASSTGQGGNEQFF. The CDR3 DNA is TGTGCCAGCAGCACGGGACAGGGAGGTAATGAGCAGTTCTTC.

This chain uses TRBV4-3 with TRBJ2-3; TRBD1 matches 7 bases. The CDR3 has 15 residues. The V segment lost 4 bases and the J segment 6 bases; nucleotides outside the gene matches: 10. Looked up from germline, CDR1 is LGHNA and CDR2 is YSLEER. The DNA of the CDR3 is TGCGCCAGCAGCCCCGGACAGGCCCGCATGGATACGCAGTATTTT. Protein product: CASSPGQARMDTQYF.

This clonotype appeared a few times. The V call is TRBV15, the J call TRBJ2-7, with D possibly being TRBD2 (5 bases). In germline, CDR1 is LNHNV, CDR2 YYDKDF (reference sequence). The CDR3 spans 15 residues. Trimming cost V 2 bases and J 3 bases, with 14 bases left between them. In nucleotides, the CDR3 is TGTGCCACCAGCAGACCGAGCGGATTGGGCTACGAGCAGTACTTC. Residues: CATSRPSGLGYEQYF.

This clonotype was recorded many times. This chain uses TRBV29-1 with TRBJ2-7; TRBD1 matches 7 bases. The CDR3 runs 11 residues. Germline CDR1 is SQVTM and CDR2 is ANQGSEA. Trimming at V came to 8 bases and at J to 7 bases, leaving 8 bases not matched to a gene. CDR3 nucleotides: TGCAGCACCTCCGACAGGGAGGAGCAGTACTTC. This sequence encodes CSTSDREEQYF.

The gene calls are TRBV24-1 and TRBJ2-2; 8 bases map to TRBD2. The V gene end was trimmed by 1 base and the J gene end by 5 bases; junction bases not matched to a gene: 5. The germline gives CDR1 KGHDR, CDR2 SFDVKD. The CDR3 consists of 16 residues. CDR3 sequence reads: CATSDFSGSGTGELFF. CDR3 in DNA: TGTGCCACCAGTGATTTCAGCGGGAGTGGGACCGGGGAGCTGTTTTTT.

This clonotype came up a few times. The chain combines TRBV7-6 with TRBJ2-1, with D perhaps TRBD1 (5 bases). CDR3 length equals 16 residues. CDR1 and CDR2 from the germline V gene are SGHVS and FNYEAQ. Trimming shortened V by 4 bases and J by 5 bases, and 18 bases separated the two germline ends. CDR3 bases: TGTGCCAGCAGCTCAAGTTATGCAGACAGCAACAATGAGCAGTTCTTC. This encodes CASSSSYADSNNEQFF.

This clonotype was detected many times. The V call is TRBV7-2, the J call TRBJ1-2; 7 bases align to TRBD1. The germline V gene has CDR1 SGHTA and CDR2 FQGNSA. V shed 5 bases, J shed 3 bases, and the junction held 3 bases outside the gene matches. The CDR3 covers 13 residues. In DNA form, the CDR3 reads TGTGCCAGCAGCCTCGACAGGGACTATGGCTACACCTTC. This encodes CASSLDRDYGYTF.

This CDR3 is CASSLEAGNSYEQYF. DNA for the CDR3: TGTGCCAGCAGCTTAGAGGCAGGGAACTCCTACGAGCAGTACTTC. This chain uses TRBV7-9 with TRBJ2-7; possible D gene TRBD1, 5 bases. Trimming cost V 1 base and J 0 bases, with 10 bases left between them. The CDR3 contains 15 residues. CDR1 SEHNR and CDR2 FQNEAQ come from the germline V gene (reference sequence).

The chain is built from TRBV20-1 and TRBJ1-3; no firm D call. With 7 bases removed from V and 3 bases from J, the gap between germline ends came to 13 bases. The CDR3 is made up of 13 amino acids. CDR1 and CDR2 (germline): DFQATT, SNEGSKA (reference sequence). The CDR3 is CSVPGVLGNTIYF. The CDR3 DNA reads TGCAGTGTTCCCGGGGTACTTGGAAACACCATATATTTT.

This clonotype was detected a few times. This sequence joins TRBV12-3 or TRBV12-4 and TRBJ2-1; TRBD2 matches at 13 bases. V shed 7 bases and J 5 bases; nucleotides not matched to a gene: 2. The CDR3 is 14 residues long. CDR3 loop: CASTGLAGDNEQFF. The CDR3 DNA reads TGTGCCAGCACCGGACTAGCGGGGGACAATGAGCAGTTCTTC.